The 25 T cell receptor beta chains in this list originate from one sample, sequenced in a study of cytomegalovirus exposure and HLA in healthy donors. The assay was immunoSEQ multiplex PCR, and TCRdb's table has in-frame clones only and misses some. Among about 240,000 clones listed, around 85% were seen once. The sample was PBMCs. The receptors were gathered from a woman younger than 45 in good health and CMV-seropositive.

This clone showed up just a few times. The J gene is TRBJ2-7, the V gene TRBV10-1; 7 nucleotides match TRBD2. Germline lookup yields CDR1 WNHNN and CDR2 SYGVQD (reference sequence). Germline trimming cut 2 bases from V and 2 bases from J; bases unmatched to any gene: 3. CDR3 length equals 14 residues. The CDR3 sequence is CASSEVAGPYEQYF. The CDR3 DNA sequence: TGCGCCAGCAGTGAGGTAGCGGGCCCCTACGAGCAGTACTTC.

The chain uses TRBV19 and TRBJ1-2, with unresolved D. This CDR3 contains 11 residues. V lost 10 bases and J lost 8, with 14 bases in between. Germline V CDR1 and CDR2: LNHDA, SQIVND (reference sequence). The CDR3 sequence: CATEAGRGYTF. CDR3 DNA sequence: TGTGCCACCGAGGCGGGTAGGGGCTACACCTTC.

The rearrangement links TRBV5-1 to TRBJ2-3; 10 bases match TRBD1. In germline, CDR1 is SGHRS, CDR2 YFSETQ. The CDR3 totals 14 residues. V dropped 2 bases and J dropped 6; count of bases not matched to a gene: 3. Here the CDR3 reads CASSFRGQGDTQYF. Here the CDR3 DNA reads TGCGCCAGCAGCTTTCGGGGACAGGGGGATACGCAGTATTTT.

This chain connects TRBV7-9 to TRBJ2-1; 9 bases are a match to TRBD1. The CDR3 sequence is 14 residues long. Germline CDR1 is SEHNR and CDR2 is FQNEAQ (reference sequence). V lost 4 bases to trimming and J lost 4 bases; unmatched junction nucleotides: 2. This CDR3 is CASSSGQGYNEQFF. CDR3 nucleotides: TGTGCCAGCAGCTCCGGACAGGGGTACAATGAGCAGTTCTTC.

The chain uses TRBV4-2 and TRBJ2-5, with D perhaps matching TRBD1 (6 bases). CDR3 length equals 12 residues. Germline V gene data show CDR1 as LGHNA and CDR2 as YNFKEQ. V lost 6 bases and J lost 5, with 10 bases in between. CDR3 coding DNA: TGTGCCAGCAGTCGAAGGGGGGAGACCCAGTACTTC. As protein: CASSRRGETQYF.

The CDR3 protein is CASSSSRQGLPNEQFF. In DNA, the CDR3 is TGTGCCAGCAGTTCCTCGCGACAGGGACTTCCCAATGAGCAGTTCTTC. The gene calls are TRBV6-6 and TRBJ2-1; perhaps TRBD1 as D (7 bases). V gave up 4 bases and J gave up 6 bases, with 19 bases separating them. The germline V gene has CDR1 MNHNY and CDR2 SVGAGI (reference sequence). The CDR3 runs 16 residues.

The V and J genes are TRBV6-1 and TRBJ2-7, with D tentatively TRBD1 (6 bases). CDR3 length: 13 amino acids. Germline CDR1 MNHNS, CDR2 SASEGT. The ends were cut back, 6 bases at V and 3 bases at J, with 12 bases in the middle. The CDR3: CASSPGAIYEQYF. Written as DNA, the CDR3 is TGTGCCAGCAGCCCAGGGGCTATCTACGAGCAGTACTTC.

V and J are TRBV11-1 and TRBJ2-7; a possible D gene is TRBD2 (6 bases). The V end lost 1 base, the J end lost 2 bases, and 12 bases lay between the germline ends. The CDR3 contains 15 residues. Germline CDR1 SGHAT, CDR2 FQDESV (reference sequence). CDR3 in amino acids: CASSLGPPGAYEQYF. DNA of the CDR3: TGTGCCAGCAGCTTAGGGCCCCCGGGGGCCTACGAGCAGTACTTC.

The chain employs TRBV30 and TRBJ2-1; the D gene is possibly TRBD2 (7 bases). V dropped 0 bases and J dropped 2 bases, with 11 bases sitting between them. Germline V lookup: CDR1 GTSNPN, CDR2 SVGIG (reference sequence). The CDR3 totals 15 residues. This CDR3 is CAWSVWGGTYNEQFF. The CDR3 coding sequence is TGTGCCTGGAGTGTATGGGGGGGCACCTACAATGAGCAGTTCTTC.

The V and J genes are TRBV12-5 and TRBJ2-7; possibly TRBD1 for D (5 bases). The germline V gene has CDR1 LGHNT and CDR2 FRNRAP. Trimming shortened V by 0 bases and J by 0 bases, and 18 bases separated the two germline ends. This CDR3 contains 18 residues. CDR3 in amino acids: CASGLVEDDSESSYEQYF. CDR3 DNA: TGTGCTAGTGGTTTGGTTGAGGACGACAGCGAGAGCTCCTACGAGCAGTACTTC. Looking up the rest from reference TRBV12-5 and TRBJ2-7 gives the full variable domain: DARVTQTPRHKVTEMGQEVTMRCQPILGHNTVFWYRQTMMQGLELLAYFRNRAPLDDSGMPKDRFSAEMPDATLATLKIQPSEPRDSAVYFCASGLVEDDSESSYEQYFGPGTRLTVT.

This chain joins TRBV27 and TRBJ2-4; TRBD1 aligns across 8 bases. Germline values: CDR1 MNHEY, CDR2 SMNVEV (reference sequence). J gave up 8 bases and V 4 bases, and 7 bases lay outside the gene matches. The CDR3 length is 14 residues. CDR3 loop: CASSSVRGRDIQYF. CDR3 sequence (DNA): TGTGCCAGCAGTTCCGTCAGGGGGCGGGACATTCAGTACTTC.

The V gene is TRBV11-2, the J gene TRBJ1-1; D not resolved. The germline V gene has CDR1 SGHAT and CDR2 FQNNGV. Trimming removed 6 bases from V and 1 base from J, with 12 bases in between. CDR3 length: 14 residues. CDR3 DNA sequence: TGTGCCAGCAGTAGAAATCCAACGAACACTGAAGCTTTCTTT. This translates into CASSRNPTNTEAFF.

This chain connects TRBV19 to TRBJ2-1; TRBD1 aligns across 9 bases. CDR1 and CDR2 (germline): LNHDA, SQIVND (reference sequence). The length of the CDR3 is 12 residues. With 5 bases clipped from V and 10 bases from J, the junction kept 3 bases outside the gene matches. CDR3 sequence (DNA): TGTGCCAGTAGTCCCGGGACAGGGGAGCAGTTCTTC. Protein: CASSPGTGEQFF.

The gene calls are TRBV10-1 and TRBJ2-1, with TRBD2 identical over 8 bases. V was pared by 3 bases and J by 7 bases, with 8 bases of the junction left unmatched. Germline V gene lookup returns CDR1 WNHNN and CDR2 SYGVQD (reference sequence). The CDR3 has 15 amino acids. The CDR3 is CASSDGTSDRNEQFF. Written as DNA, the CDR3 is TGCGCCAGCAGTGATGGGACTAGTGACCGTAATGAGCAGTTCTTC.

This clone was seen once. The chain combines TRBV5-1 with TRBJ1-5; possible D gene TRBD1, 5 bases. Germline CDR1 and CDR2: SGHRS and YFSETQ. This CDR3 is 14 amino acids long. Between the trimmed V and J ends, which lost 4 bases and 9 bases, there was a span of 17 bases. The CDR3, as DNA: TGCGCCAGCAGCCTAGTAGGGGATCCAGGGCCCCAGCATTTT. Protein sequence: CASSLVGDPGPQHF. Full variable domain (outside the CDR3, taken from reference TRBV5-1 and TRBJ1-5): KAGVTQTPRYLIKTRGQQVTLSCSPISGHRSVSWYQQTPGQGLQFLFEYFSETQRNKGNFPGRFSGRQFSNSRSEMNVSTLELGDSALYLCASSLVGDPGPQHFGDGTRLSIL.

V is TRBV6-1 and J is TRBJ2-1; D uncertain. The CDR3 has 15 residues. V dropped 8 bases and J dropped 5 bases, with 19 bases sitting between them. Germline V gives CDR1 MNHNS, CDR2 SASEGT. DNA for the CDR3: TGTGCCAGCGTAGATGGGCCGCGAATACACAATGAGCAGTTCTTC. It yields the protein CASVDGPRIHNEQFF.

The gene calls are TRBV5-1 and TRBJ1-5, with D possibly matching TRBD1 (5 bases). From germline, CDR1 is SGHRS and CDR2 YFSETQ. This CDR3 is built from 13 residues. Trimming pared 4 bases from V and 4 bases from J, leaving 9 bases between. CDR3 coding DNA: TGCGCCAGCAGCGCGGGACTTAATCAGCCCCAGCATTTT. It specifies CASSAGLNQPQHF.

V gene TRBV9 combines with J gene TRBJ1-2, with D perhaps TRBD1 (6 bases). The CDR3 has 16 residues. The V end was cut by 0 bases, the J end by 6 bases, with 18 bases between. The V gene's germline CDR1 is SGDLS and CDR2 YYNGEE. CDR3 in amino acids: CASSVGGAGEPDGYTF. The DNA for the CDR3 is TGTGCCAGCAGCGTAGGGGGTGCAGGGGAACCAGATGGCTACACCTTC.

The chain joins TRBV29-1 to TRBJ2-7; 7 bases line up with TRBD2. Trimming removed 1 base from V and 4 bases from J; junction bases left unmatched: 13. Germline CDR1 is SQVTM and CDR2 is ANQGSEA. This CDR3 region has 16 residues. The CDR3 sequence is CSVEATIAGQTYEQYF. CDR3 bases: TGCAGCGTTGAAGCCACCATAGCGGGTCAAACGTACGAGCAGTACTTC.

V gene TRBV4-1 combines with J gene TRBJ2-1, with D possibly TRBD1 on 6 matching bases. V gave up 0 bases and J gave up 4 bases, with 13 bases separating them. Per the germline V gene, CDR1 is MGHRA and CDR2 is YSYEKL. The CDR3 has 16 residues. The DNA for the CDR3 is TGCGCCAGCAGCCAAGAGGGGGCGGGCCCTTACAATGAGCAGTTCTTC. It encodes CASSQEGAGPYNEQFF.

This chain links TRBV28 with TRBJ2-7, with a possible D match to TRBD1 (5 bases). Germline V gene data show CDR1 as MDHEN and CDR2 as SYDVKM. The CDR3 is 13 residues long. The germline V and J ends were trimmed by 3 bases and 12 bases, with 18 bases remaining between them. The CDR3 DNA reads TGTGCCAGCAGTTTGGCTAACGGAAGGGGAACGTACTTC. This codes for CASSLANGRGTYF. The whole variable domain, filled in from reference TRBV28 and TRBJ2-7, reads DVKVTQSSRYLVKRTGEKVFLECVQDMDHENMFWYRQDPGLGLRLIYFSYDVKMKEKGDIPEGYSVSREKKERFSLILESASTNQTSMYLCASSLANGRGTYFGPGTRLTVT.

J is TRBJ2-2 and V is TRBV19; the D gene is possibly TRBD2 (6 bases). The CDR3 spans 12 residues. V gave up 11 bases and J gave up 5 bases, with 12 bases separating them. Germline V gene data show CDR1 as LNHDA and CDR2 as SQIVND (reference sequence). This CDR3 is CAGRGVTGELFF. CDR3 sequence (DNA): TGTGCCGGGCGCGGGGTTACCGGGGAGCTGTTTTTT.

This chain links TRBV9 with TRBJ2-3, with TRBD2 matching 12 bases. The CDR3 covers 15 residues. CDR1 and CDR2 from the germline V gene are SGDLS and YYNGEE. Unmatched junction bases numbered 6, after V lost 4 bases and J lost 6 bases. The CDR3 DNA is TGTGCCAGCAGCATAGGACTAGCGGGATATGATACGCAGTATTTT. Translation gives CASSIGLAGYDTQYF.

J is TRBJ1-2 and V is TRBV5-8; possibly TRBD1 for D (5 bases). CDR1 is SGHTS and CDR2 is YDEGEE in the germline V gene. CDR3 size: 13 residues. Trimming took off 0 bases at V and 4 bases at J, with 7 bases between the two ends. The CDR3 loop is CASSLEGPYGYTF. In DNA, the CDR3 is TGTGCCAGCAGCTTGGAGGGGCCCTATGGCTACACCTTC.

The chain has TRBV30 and TRBJ1-1; maybe TRBD1 (5 bases). The germline V gene has CDR1 GTSNPN and CDR2 SVGIG (reference sequence). The CDR3 sequence is 12 residues long. V lost 5 bases, J lost 8 bases, and 15 bases lay in between. CDR3 DNA sequence: TGTGCCTGGGGTGAGAGGACACGAGAAGCTTTCTTT. Protein product: CAWGERTREAFF. Filled out from reference TRBV30 and TRBJ1-1, the complete variable domain reads SQTIHQWPATLVQPVGSPLSLECTVEGTSNPNLYWYRQAAGRGLQLLFYSVGIGQISSEVPQNLSASRPQDRQFILSSKKLLLSDSGFYLCAWGERTREAFFGQGTRLTVV.